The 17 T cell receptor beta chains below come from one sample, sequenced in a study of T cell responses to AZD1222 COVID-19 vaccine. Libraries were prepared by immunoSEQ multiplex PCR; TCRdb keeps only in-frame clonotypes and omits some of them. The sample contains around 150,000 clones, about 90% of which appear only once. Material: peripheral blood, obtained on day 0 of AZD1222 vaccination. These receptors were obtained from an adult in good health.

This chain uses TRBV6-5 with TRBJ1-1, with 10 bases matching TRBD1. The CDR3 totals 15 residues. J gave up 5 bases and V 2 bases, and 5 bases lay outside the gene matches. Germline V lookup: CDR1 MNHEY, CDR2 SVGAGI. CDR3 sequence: CASSYHGQGETEAFF. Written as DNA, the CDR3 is TGTGCCAGCAGTTACCACGGACAGGGGGAGACTGAAGCTTTCTTT.

CDR3 nucleotides: TGTGCCAGCAGCGTCCACTCCGGGACTAGCGGGGGGGGGCGGCTAGATACGCAGTATTTT. Residues: CASSVHSGTSGGGRLDTQYF. The chain links TRBV9 to TRBJ2-3; 16 bases are a match to TRBD2. Trimming took 2 bases from V and 5 from J; bases not matched to a gene: 14. Germline V gene lookup returns CDR1 SGDLS and CDR2 YYNGEE. The CDR3 is made up of 20 amino acids.

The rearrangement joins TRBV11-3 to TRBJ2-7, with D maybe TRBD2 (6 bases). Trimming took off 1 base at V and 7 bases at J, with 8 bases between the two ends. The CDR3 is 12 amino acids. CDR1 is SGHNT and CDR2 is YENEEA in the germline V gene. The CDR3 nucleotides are TGTGCCAGCAGCTTAGGACTAGGTGAGCAGTACTTC. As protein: CASSLGLGEQYF.

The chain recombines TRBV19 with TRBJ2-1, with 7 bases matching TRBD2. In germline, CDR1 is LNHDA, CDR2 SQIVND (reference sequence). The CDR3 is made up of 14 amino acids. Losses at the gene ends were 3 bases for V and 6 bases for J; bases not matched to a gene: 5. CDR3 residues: CASSIVAGANEQFF. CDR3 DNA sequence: TGTGCCAGTAGTATTGTTGCGGGAGCCAATGAGCAGTTCTTC. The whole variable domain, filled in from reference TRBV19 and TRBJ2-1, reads DGGITQSPKYLFRKEGQNVTLSCEQNLNHDAMYWYRQDPGQGLRLIYYSQIVNDFQKGDIAEGYSVSREKKESFPLTVTSAQKNPTAFYLCASSIVAGANEQFFGPGTRLTVL.

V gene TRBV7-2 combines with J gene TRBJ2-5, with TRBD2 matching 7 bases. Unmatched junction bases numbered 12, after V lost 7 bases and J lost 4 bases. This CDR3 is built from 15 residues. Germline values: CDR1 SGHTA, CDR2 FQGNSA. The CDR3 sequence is CASTPSGPGGETQYF. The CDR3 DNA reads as TGTGCCAGCACCCCCTCCGGACCGGGGGGAGAGACCCAGTACTTC.

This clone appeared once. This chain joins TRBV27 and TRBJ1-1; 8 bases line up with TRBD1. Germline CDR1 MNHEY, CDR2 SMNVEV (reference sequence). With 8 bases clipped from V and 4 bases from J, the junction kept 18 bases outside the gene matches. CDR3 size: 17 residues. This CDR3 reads CASHRTGLGFMGTEAFF. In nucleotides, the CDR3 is TGTGCCAGCCACAGGACAGGGTTGGGTTTTATGGGCACTGAAGCTTTCTTT.

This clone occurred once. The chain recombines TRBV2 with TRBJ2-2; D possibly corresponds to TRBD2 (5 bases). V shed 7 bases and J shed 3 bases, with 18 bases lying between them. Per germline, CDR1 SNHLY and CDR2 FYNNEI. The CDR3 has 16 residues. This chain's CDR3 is CASTAEGPNHTGELFF. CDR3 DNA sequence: TGTGCCAGCACGGCCGAGGGTCCTAATCACACCGGGGAGCTGTTTTTT.

Written as DNA, the CDR3 is TGTGCCAGCAGCCAAGATTCGTGGGAGGGGTTCTACGAGCAGTACTTC. Amino acids: CASSQDSWEGFYEQYF. The chain is built from TRBV14 and TRBJ2-7; 7 bases map to TRBD2. The germline V gene encodes CDR1 SGHDN and CDR2 FVKESK. This CDR3 contains 16 residues. V shed 0 bases and J 3 bases; nucleotides not matched to a gene: 8.

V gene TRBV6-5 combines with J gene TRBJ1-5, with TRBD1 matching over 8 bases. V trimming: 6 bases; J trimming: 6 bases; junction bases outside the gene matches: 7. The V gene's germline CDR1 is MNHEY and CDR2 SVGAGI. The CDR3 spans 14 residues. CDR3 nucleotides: TGTGCCAGCAGCGCAGACAGGGGACCTCAGCCCCAGCATTTT. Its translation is CASSADRGPQPQHF.

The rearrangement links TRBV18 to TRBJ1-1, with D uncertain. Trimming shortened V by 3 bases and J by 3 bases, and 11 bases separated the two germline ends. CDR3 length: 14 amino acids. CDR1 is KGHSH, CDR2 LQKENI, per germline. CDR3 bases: TGTGCCAGCTCACCGTACGGACGGGACACTGAAGCTTTCTTT. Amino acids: CASSPYGRDTEAFF.

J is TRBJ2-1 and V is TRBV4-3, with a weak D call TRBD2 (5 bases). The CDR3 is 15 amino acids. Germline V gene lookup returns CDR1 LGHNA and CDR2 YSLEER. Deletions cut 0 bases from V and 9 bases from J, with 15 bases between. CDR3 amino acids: CASSQDPLASSEQFF. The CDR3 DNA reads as TGCGCCAGCAGCCAAGATCCCCTAGCATCCAGTGAGCAGTTCTTC.

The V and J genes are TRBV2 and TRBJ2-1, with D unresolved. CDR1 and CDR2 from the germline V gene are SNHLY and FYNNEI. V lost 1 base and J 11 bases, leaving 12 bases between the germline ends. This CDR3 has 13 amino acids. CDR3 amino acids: CASSEGETLQQFF. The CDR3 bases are TGTGCCAGCAGTGAAGGTGAGACCTTACAGCAGTTCTTC.

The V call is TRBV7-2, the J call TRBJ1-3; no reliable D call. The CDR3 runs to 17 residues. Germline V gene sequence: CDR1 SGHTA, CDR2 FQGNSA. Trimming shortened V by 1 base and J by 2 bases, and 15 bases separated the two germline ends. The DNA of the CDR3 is TGTGCCAGCAGCTTAGGGGTAGTTCCCCCACCTGGAAACACCATATATTTT. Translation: CASSLGVVPPPGNTIYF.

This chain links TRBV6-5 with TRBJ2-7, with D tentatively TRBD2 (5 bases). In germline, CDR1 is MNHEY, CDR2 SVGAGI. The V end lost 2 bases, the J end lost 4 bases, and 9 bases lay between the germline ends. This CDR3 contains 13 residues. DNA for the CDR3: TGTGCCAGCAGTTACGGGAGCCCTTACGAGCAGTACTTC. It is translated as CASSYGSPYEQYF.

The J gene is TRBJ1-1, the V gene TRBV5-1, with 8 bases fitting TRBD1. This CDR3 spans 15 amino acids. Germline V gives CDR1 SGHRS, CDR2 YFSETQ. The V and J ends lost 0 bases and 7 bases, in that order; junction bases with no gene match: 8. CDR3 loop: CASSLVRWTGIEAFF. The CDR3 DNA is TGCGCCAGCAGCTTGGTTCGATGGACAGGGATTGAAGCTTTCTTT.

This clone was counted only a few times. CDR3 nucleotides: TGTGCCAGCAGTCGGACAGGGGGGGGTGACTATGGCTACACCTTC. Amino acids: CASSRTGGGDYGYTF. This chain links TRBV5-4 with TRBJ1-2; 10 bases agree with TRBD1. Unmatched junction bases numbered 7, after V lost 5 bases and J lost 3 bases. This CDR3 region has 15 residues. Looked up from germline, CDR1 is SGHNT and CDR2 is YYREEE (reference sequence). Based on the CDR3 plus reference TRBV5-4 and TRBJ1-2, the full variable domain is ETGVTQSPTHLIKTRGQQVTLRCSSQSGHNTVSWYQQALGQGPQFIFQYYREEENGRGNFPPRFSGLQFPNYSSELNVNALELDDSALYLCASSRTGGGDYGYTFGSGTRLTVV.

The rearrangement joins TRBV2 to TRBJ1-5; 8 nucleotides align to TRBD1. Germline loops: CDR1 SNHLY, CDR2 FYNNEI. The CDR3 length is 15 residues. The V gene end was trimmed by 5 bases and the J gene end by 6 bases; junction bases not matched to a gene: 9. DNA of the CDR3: TGTGCCAGCAGTCGACAGGGGATGATAGGTCAGCCCCAGCATTTT. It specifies CASSRQGMIGQPQHF.